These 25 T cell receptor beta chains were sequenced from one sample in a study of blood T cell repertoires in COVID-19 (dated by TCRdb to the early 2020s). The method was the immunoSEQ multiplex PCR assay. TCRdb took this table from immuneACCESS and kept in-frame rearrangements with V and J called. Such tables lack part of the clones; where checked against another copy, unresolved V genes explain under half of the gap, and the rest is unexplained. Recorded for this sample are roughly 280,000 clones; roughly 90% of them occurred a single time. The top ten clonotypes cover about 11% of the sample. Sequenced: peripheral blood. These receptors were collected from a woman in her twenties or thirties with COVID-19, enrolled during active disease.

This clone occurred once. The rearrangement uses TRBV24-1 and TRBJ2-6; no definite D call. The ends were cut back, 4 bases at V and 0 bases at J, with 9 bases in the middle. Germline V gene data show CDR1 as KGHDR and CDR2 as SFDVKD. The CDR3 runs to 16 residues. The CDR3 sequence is CATSDPRPSGANVLTF. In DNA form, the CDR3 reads TGTGCCACCAGTGACCCCAGGCCCTCTGGGGCCAACGTCCTGACTTTC.

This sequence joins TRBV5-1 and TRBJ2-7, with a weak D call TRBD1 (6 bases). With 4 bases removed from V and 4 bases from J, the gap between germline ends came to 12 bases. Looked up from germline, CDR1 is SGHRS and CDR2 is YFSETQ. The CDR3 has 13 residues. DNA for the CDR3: TGCGCCAGCAGCCCGGGACATACTTACGAGCAGTACTTC. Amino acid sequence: CASSPGHTYEQYF. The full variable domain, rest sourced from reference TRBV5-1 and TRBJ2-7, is KAGVTQTPRYLIKTRGQQVTLSCSPISGHRSVSWYQQTPGQGLQFLFEYFSETQRNKGNFPGRFSGRQFSNSRSEMNVSTLELGDSALYLCASSPGHTYEQYFGPGTRLTVT.

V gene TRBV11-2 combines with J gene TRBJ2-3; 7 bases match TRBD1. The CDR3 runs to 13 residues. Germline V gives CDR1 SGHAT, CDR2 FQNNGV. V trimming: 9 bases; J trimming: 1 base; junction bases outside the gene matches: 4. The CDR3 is CASRGGGTDTQYF. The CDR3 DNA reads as TGTGCCAGTAGAGGGGGCGGCACAGATACGCAGTATTTT. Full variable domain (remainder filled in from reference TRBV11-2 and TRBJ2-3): EAGVAQSPRYKIIEKRQSVAFWCNPISGHATLYWYQQILGQGPKLLIQFQNNGVVDDSQLPKDRFSAERLKGVDSTLKIQPAKLEDSAVYLCASRGGGTDTQYFGPGTRLTVL.

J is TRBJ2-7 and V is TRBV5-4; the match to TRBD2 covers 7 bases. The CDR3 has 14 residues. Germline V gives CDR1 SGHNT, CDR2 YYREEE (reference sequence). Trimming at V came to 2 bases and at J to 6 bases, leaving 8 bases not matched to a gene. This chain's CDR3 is CASSLYAGALEQYF. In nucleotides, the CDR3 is TGTGCCAGCAGCTTATACGCGGGAGCTCTCGAGCAGTACTTC.

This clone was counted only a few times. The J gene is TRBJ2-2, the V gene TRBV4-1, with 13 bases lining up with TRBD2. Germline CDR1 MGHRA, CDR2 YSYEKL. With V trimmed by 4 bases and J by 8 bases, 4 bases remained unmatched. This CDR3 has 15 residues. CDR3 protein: CASSRGLAGAGELFF. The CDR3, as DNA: TGCGCCAGCAGCCGAGGACTAGCGGGAGCGGGGGAGCTGTTTTTT.

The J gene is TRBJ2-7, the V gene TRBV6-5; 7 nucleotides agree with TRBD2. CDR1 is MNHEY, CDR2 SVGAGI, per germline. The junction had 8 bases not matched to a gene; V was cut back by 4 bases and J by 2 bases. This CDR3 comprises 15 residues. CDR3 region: CASSWGIAGPYEQYF. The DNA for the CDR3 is TGTGCCAGCAGTTGGGGGATAGCGGGCCCCTACGAGCAGTACTTC.

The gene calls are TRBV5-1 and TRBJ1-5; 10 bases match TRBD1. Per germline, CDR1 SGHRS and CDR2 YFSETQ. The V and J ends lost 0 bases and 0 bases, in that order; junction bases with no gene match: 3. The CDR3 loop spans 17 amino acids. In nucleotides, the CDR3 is TGCGCCAGCAGCTTGGGGACAGGGGGAGTTAGCAATCAGCCCCAGCATTTT. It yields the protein CASSLGTGGVSNQPQHF. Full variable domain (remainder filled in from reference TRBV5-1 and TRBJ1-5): KAGVTQTPRYLIKTRGQQVTLSCSPISGHRSVSWYQQTPGQGLQFLFEYFSETQRNKGNFPGRFSGRQFSNSRSEMNVSTLELGDSALYLCASSLGTGGVSNQPQHFGDGTRLSIL.

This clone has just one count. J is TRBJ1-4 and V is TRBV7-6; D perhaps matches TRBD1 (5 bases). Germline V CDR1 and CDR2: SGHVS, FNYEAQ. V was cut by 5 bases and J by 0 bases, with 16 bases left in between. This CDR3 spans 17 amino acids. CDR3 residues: CASSPYGGPSTNEKLFF. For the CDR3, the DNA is TGTGCCAGCAGCCCCTACGGGGGTCCCTCAACTAATGAAAAACTGTTTTTT.

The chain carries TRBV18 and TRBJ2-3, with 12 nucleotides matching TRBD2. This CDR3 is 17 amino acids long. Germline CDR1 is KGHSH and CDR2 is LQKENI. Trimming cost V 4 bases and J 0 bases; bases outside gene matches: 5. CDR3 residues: CASSQEGLAGSTDTQYF. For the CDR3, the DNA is TGTGCCAGCTCACAAGAGGGACTAGCGGGTAGCACAGATACGCAGTATTTT.

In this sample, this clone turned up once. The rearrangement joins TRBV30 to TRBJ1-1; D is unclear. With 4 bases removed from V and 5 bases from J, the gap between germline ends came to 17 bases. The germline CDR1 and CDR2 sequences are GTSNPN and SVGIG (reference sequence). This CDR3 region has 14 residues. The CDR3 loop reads CAWTADGGGTEAFF. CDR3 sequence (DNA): TGTGCCTGGACCGCCGACGGTGGAGGGACTGAAGCTTTCTTT.

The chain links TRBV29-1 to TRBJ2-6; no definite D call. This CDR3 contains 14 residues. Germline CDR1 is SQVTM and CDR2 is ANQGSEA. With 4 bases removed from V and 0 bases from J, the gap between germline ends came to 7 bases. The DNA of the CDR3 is TGCAGCGTTGCGGTGAGCTCTGGGGCCAACGTCCTGACTTTC. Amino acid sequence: CSVAVSSGANVLTF.

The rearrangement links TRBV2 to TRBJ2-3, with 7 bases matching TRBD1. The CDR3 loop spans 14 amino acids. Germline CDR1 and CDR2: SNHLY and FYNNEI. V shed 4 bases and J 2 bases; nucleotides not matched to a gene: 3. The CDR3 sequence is CASSGQGDTDTQYF. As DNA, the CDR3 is TGTGCCAGCAGTGGGCAGGGGGACACAGATACGCAGTATTTT.

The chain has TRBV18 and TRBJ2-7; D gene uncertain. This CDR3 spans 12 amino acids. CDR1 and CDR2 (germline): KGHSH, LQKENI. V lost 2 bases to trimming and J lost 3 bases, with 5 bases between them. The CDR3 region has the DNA TGTGCCAGCTCACCAGTCGGCTACGAGCAGTACTTC. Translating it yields CASSPVGYEQYF.

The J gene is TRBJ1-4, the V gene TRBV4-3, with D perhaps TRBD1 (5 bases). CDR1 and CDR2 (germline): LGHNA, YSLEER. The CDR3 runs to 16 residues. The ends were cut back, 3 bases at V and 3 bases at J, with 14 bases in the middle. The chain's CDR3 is CASSQNRVGANEKLFF. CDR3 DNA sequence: TGCGCCAGCAGCCAGAACCGAGTAGGGGCTAATGAAAAACTGTTTTTT.

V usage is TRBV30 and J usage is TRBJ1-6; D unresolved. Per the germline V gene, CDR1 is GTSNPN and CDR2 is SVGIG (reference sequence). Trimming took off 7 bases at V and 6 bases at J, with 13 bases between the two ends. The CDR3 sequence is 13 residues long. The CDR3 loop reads CAFSSTGNSPLHF. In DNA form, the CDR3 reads TGTGCCTTTTCTTCGACGGGTAATTCACCCCTCCACTTT.

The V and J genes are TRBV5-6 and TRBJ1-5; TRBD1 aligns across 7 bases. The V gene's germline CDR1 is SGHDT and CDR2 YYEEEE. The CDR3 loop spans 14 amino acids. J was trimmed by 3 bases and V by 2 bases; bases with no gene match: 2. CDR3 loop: CASSFDRDNQPQHF. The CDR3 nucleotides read TGTGCCAGCAGCTTCGACAGGGACAATCAGCCCCAGCATTTT.

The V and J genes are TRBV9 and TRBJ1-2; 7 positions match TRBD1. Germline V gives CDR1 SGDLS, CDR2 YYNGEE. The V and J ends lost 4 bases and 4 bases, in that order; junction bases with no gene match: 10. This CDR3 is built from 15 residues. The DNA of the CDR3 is TGTGCCAGCAGCTCGGGGGCAGGGGGTTCCTATGGCTACACCTTC. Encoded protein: CASSSGAGGSYGYTF. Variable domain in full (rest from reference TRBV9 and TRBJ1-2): DSGVTQTPKHLITATGQRVTLRCSPRSGDLSVYWYQQSLDQGLQFLIQYYNGEERAKGNILERFSAQQFPDLHSELNLSSLELGDSALYFCASSSGAGGSYGYTFGSGTRLTVV.

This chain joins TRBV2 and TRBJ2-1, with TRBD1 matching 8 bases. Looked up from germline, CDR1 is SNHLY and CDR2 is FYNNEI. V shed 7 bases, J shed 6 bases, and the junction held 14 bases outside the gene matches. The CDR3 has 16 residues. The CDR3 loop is CASTWTGTKLSNEQFF. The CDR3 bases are TGTGCCAGCACCTGGACAGGGACCAAACTGAGCAATGAGCAGTTCTTC.

CDR3 bases: TGTGCCAGCAGCTCAACCGGCGGACTTTACTACAATGAGCAGTTCTTC. This gives the protein CASSSTGGLYYNEQFF. The chain links TRBV7-8 to TRBJ2-1, with D maybe TRBD2 (5 bases). Trimming removed 4 bases from V and 3 bases from J, with 16 bases in between. The CDR3 extends over 16 amino acids. Germline-derived CDR1 and CDR2 are SGHVS and FQNEAQ.

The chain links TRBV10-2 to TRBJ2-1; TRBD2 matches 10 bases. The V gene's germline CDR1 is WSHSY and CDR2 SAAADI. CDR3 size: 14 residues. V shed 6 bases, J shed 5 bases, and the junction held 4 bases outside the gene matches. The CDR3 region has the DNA TGCGCCAGCAGACCTAGCGGGGGTGACAATGAGCAGTTCTTC. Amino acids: CASRPSGGDNEQFF.

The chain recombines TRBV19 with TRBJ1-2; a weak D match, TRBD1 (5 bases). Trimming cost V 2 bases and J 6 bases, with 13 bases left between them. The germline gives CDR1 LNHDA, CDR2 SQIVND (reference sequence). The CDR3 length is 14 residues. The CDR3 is CASSIIEGADGYTF. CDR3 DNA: TGTGCCAGTAGTATAATAGAAGGGGCGGATGGCTACACCTTC.

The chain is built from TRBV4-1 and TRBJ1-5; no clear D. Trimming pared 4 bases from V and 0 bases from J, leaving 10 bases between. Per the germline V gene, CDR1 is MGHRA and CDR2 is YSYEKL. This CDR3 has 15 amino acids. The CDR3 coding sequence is TGCGCCAGCAGCCTAAACTCAAATAGCAATCAGCCCCAGCATTTT. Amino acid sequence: CASSLNSNSNQPQHF.

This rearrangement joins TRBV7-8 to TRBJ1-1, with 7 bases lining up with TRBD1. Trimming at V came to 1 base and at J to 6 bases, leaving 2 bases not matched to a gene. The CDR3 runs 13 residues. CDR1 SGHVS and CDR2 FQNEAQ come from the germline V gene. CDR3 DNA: TGTGCCAGCAGCTTAGACAGGGGCTCTGAAGCTTTCTTT. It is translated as CASSLDRGSEAFF.

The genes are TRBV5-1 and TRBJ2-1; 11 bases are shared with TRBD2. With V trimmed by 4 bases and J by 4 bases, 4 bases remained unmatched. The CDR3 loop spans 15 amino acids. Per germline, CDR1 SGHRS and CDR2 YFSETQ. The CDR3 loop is CASSVAGGVYNEQFF. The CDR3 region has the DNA TGCGCCAGCAGCGTAGCGGGAGGGGTTTACAATGAGCAGTTCTTC.

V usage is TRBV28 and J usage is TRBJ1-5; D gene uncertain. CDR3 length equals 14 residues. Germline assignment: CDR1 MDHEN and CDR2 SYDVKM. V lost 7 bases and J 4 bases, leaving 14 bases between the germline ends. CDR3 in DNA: TGTGCCAGCACCTCGGGAGGCCTTAATCAGCCCCAGCATTTT. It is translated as CASTSGGLNQPQHF. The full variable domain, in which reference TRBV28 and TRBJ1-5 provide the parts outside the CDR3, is DVKVTQSSRYLVKRTGEKVFLECVQDMDHENMFWYRQDPGLGLRLIYFSYDVKMKEKGDIPEGYSVSREKKERFSLILESASTNQTSMYLCASTSGGLNQPQHFGDGTRLSIL.